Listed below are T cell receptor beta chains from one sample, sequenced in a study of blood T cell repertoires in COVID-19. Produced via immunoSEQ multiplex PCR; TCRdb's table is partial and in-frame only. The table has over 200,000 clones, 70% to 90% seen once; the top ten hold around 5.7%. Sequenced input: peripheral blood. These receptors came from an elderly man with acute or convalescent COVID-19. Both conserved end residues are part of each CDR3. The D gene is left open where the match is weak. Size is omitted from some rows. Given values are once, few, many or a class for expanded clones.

DNA: TGTGCCAGCAGCCAAGATGTAGGACTAGCGGGACCCGGGAATGAGCAGTTCTTC
CDR3: CASSQDVGLAGPGNEQFF
D: TRBD2
V: TRBV4-2
J: TRBJ2-1
size: .

DNA: TGTGCCAGCAGCGTTTTAGTCTCTGGGGCCAACGTCCTGACTTTC
CDR3: CASSVLVSGANVLTF
D: .
V: TRBV9
J: TRBJ2-6
size: once

DNA: TGTGCCACGGGACTAGACTTTGACATTCAGTACTTC
CDR3: CATGLDFDIQYF
D: TRBD2
V: TRBV7-9
J: TRBJ2-4
size: .

DNA: TGCGCCAGCAGCCAAGCAGGGGGGACAGGCGTCGAAAAACTGTTTTTT
CDR3: CASSQAGGTGVEKLFF
D: TRBD1
V: TRBV4-3
J: TRBJ1-4
size: .

DNA: TGTGCCACCAGTGTCGGGGACAGGGGCACTGGAAACACCATATATTTT
CDR3: CATSVGDRGTGNTIYF
D: TRBD1
V: TRBV24-1
J: TRBJ1-3
size: .

DNA: TGTGCCAGCAGTTTAGAACCGGACTATGGCTACACCTTC
CDR3: CASSLEPDYGYTF
D: .
V: TRBV12-3/TRBV12-4
J: TRBJ1-2
size: .

DNA: TGTGCCAGCAGTCTCGACAGGGCGGGCACAGATACGCAGTATTTT
CDR3: CASSLDRAGTDTQYF
D: TRBD1
V: TRBV6-5
J: TRBJ2-3
size: .

DNA: TGTGCCAGCAGTGAACGGCTAGCGGGCTACACAGATACGCAGTATTTT
CDR3: CASSERLAGYTDTQYF
D: TRBD2
V: TRBV2
J: TRBJ2-3
size: .

DNA: TGTGCCAGCAGTGAAAGACAGGGAAGAAATCAGCCCCAGCATTTT
CDR3: CASSERQGRNQPQHF
D: TRBD1
V: TRBV2
J: TRBJ1-5
size: .

DNA: TGTGCCAGCACCCTAGGGACAGGTGGCTACACCTTC
CDR3: CASTLGTGGYTF
D: TRBD1
V: TRBV12-3/TRBV12-4
J: TRBJ1-2
size: once

DNA: TGCAGCGTTGGACTGATTAGTAACACCGGGGAGCTGTTTTTT
CDR3: CSVGLISNTGELFF
D: .
V: TRBV29-1
J: TRBJ2-2
size: .

DNA: TGTGCCAGCAGCTTGAGAAGCTTCCCCTCTGGAAACACCATATATTTT
CDR3: CASSLRSFPSGNTIYF
D: .
V: TRBV5-6
J: TRBJ1-3
size: .

DNA: TGTGCCAGCAGCGTAGGGACTAGCGGCACAGATACGCAGTATTTT
CDR3: CASSVGTSGTDTQYF
D: TRBD2
V: TRBV7-3
J: TRBJ2-3
size: .

DNA: TGTGCCTGGACCCAGGGGGCCTATGGCTACACCTTC
CDR3: CAWTQGAYGYTF
D: TRBD1
V: TRBV30
J: TRBJ1-2
size: .

DNA: TGTGCCAGCAGCTTAGAATCGGGGAGGATAAACACTGAAGCTTTCTTT
CDR3: CASSLESGRINTEAFF
D: .
V: TRBV7-8
J: TRBJ1-1
size: few